Below, 6 T cell receptor beta chains from the same sample are listed, as sequenced in a study of lymphopenia after photon versus proton radiotherapy. TCRdb's table, derived via immunoSEQ multiplex PCR, lists solely in-frame clones and lacks some. The sample lists some 20,000 clones, around nine tenths occurring once. The sample in question was peripheral blood, obtained from a patient treated with photon-based radiotherapy. Receptors originate from a man aged 55 to 70 with pancreatic cancer.

The chain couples TRBV6-1 to TRBJ2-7; weak D call: TRBD2 (5 bases). The CDR3 has 12 residues. Trimming removed 5 bases at V and 4 bases at J, with 9 bases between. CDR1 and CDR2 from the germline V gene are MNHNS and SASEGT. CDR3 coding DNA: TGTGCCAGCAGTCTACGGGAATACGAGCAGTACTTC. It codes for CASSLREYEQYF.

V and J are TRBV5-2 and TRBJ2-7. TRBV5-2 is labeled a pseudogene. CDR3 size: 14 residues. The CDR3 loop is CASSQVWTGHEQYF. The CDR3 nucleotides are TGCGCCAGCAGCCAAGTGTGGACCGGGCACGAGCAGTACTTC.

The chain has TRBV14 and TRBJ1-1; possibly TRBD1 for D (5 bases). The CDR3 loop spans 15 amino acids. Germline values: CDR1 SGHDN, CDR2 FVKESK. Trimming removed 0 bases from V and 5 bases from J, with 13 bases in between. CDR3 sequence: CASSQDRGGRTEAFF. The CDR3 DNA reads TGTGCCAGCAGCCAAGATCGTGGGGGAAGGACTGAAGCTTTCTTT.

Regarding this clone: Since no conserved phenylalanine or tryptophan closes the CDR3, a read error is the likely cause. The V and J genes are TRBV4-2 and TRBJ1-2; maybe TRBD1 (5 bases). Germline-derived CDR1 and CDR2 are LGHNA and YNFKEQ. V was shortened by 2 bases and J by 4 bases, with 11 bases between the two germline ends. CDR3 length: 14 amino acids. CDR3 nucleotides: TGTGCCAGCAGCCAACCCGGGACGGTCTATGGCTACACCCTC. Residues: CASSQPGTVYGYTL.

The genes are TRBV6-5 and TRBJ2-7; 8 bases agree with TRBD1. Germline V lookup: CDR1 MNHEY, CDR2 SVGAGI. This CDR3 has 14 residues. The V segment lost 8 bases and the J segment 0 bases; nucleotides outside the gene matches: 6. The CDR3 DNA sequence: TGTGCCAGCGGACCGACAGGGGTCTCCTACGAGCAGTACTTC. It is translated as CASGPTGVSYEQYF.

A note on this clone: The germline gene is not matched at one end of the junction; a read error may be the cause. The gene calls are TRBV27 and TRBJ2-7; 8 nucleotides align to TRBD1. The CDR3 is 12 amino acids. Germline V CDR1 and CDR2: MNHEY, SMNVEV (reference sequence). DNA of the CDR3: TGTGCCAGCAGTGGCTGGACAGGGAGAATGGACTTC. Translating it yields CASSGWTGRMDF.